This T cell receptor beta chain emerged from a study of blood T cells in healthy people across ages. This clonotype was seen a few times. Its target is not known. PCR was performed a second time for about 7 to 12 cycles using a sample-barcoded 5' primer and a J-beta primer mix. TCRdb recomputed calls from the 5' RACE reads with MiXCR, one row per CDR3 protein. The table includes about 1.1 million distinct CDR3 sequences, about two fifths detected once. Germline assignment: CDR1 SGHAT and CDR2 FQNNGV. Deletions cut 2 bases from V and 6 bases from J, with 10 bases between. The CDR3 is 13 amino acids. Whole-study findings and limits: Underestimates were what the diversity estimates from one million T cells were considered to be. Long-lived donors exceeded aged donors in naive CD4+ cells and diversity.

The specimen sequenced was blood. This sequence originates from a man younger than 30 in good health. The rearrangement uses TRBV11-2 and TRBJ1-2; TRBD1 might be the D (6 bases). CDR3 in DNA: TGTGCCAGCAGCTTAACGGCAGGGGATGGCTACACCTTC. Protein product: CASSLTAGDGYTF.